This T cell receptor beta chain was captured in a study of cytomegalovirus exposure and HLA in healthy donors. Overall study findings and caveats: TCR beta chain V- and J-gene trimming was linked, in a later analysis, to a missense variant in DCLRE1C. Associated with cytomegalovirus, according to the listing, were 150 to 200 TCR beta chains.

Concerning this clone itself: Its antigen is not identified.

Per germline, CDR1 SGHNT and CDR2 YYREEE (reference sequence). The CDR3 totals 14 residues. Trimming took 4 bases from V and 2 from J; bases not matched to a gene: 5. With 60 Vbeta and 13 Jbeta primers, the PCR was carried out. TCRdb keeps only in-frame clones here, not all; method: immunoSEQ multiplex PCR. This sample has approximately 78,000 clones, with 84% found just once. The sequencing sample was made of PBMCs. This chain links TRBV5-4 with TRBJ2-7; 8 nucleotides match TRBD1. The source of this sequence is a woman between 45 and 65 years old in good health and CMV-seronegative. CDR3 sequence reads: CASSTGTGPYEQYF. The CDR3 coding sequence is TGTGCCAGCAGCACCGGGACAGGACCCTACGAGCAGTACTTC.